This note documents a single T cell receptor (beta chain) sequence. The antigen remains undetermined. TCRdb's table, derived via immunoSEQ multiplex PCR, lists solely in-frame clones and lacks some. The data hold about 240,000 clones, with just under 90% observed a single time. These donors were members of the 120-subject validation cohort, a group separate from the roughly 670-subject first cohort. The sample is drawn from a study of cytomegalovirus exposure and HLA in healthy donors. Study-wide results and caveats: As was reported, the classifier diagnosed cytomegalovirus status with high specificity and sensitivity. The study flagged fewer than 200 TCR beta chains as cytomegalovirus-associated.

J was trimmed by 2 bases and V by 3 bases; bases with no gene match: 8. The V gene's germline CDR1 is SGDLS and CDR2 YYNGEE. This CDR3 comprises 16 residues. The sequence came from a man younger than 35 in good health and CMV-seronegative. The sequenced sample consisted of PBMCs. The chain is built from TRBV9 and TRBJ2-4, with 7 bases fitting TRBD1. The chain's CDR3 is CASSGRKGAPKNIQYF. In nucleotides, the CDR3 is TGTGCCAGCAGCGGCCGTAAGGGGGCTCCCAAAAACATTCAGTACTTC.